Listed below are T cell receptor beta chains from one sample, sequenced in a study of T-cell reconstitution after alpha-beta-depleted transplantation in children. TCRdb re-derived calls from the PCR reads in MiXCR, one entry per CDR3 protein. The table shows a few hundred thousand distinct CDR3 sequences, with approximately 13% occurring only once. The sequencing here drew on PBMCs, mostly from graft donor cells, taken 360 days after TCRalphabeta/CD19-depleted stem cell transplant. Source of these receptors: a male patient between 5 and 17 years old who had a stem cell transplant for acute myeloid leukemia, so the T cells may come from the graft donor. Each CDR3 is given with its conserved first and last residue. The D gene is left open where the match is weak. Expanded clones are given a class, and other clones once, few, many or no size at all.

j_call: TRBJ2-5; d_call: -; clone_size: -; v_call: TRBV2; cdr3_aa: CASSEARGNQETQYF; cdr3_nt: TGTGCCAGCAGTGAAGCGAGGGGGAACCAAGAGACCCAGTACTTC
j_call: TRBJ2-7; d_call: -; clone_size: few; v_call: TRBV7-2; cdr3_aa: CASSFSVGQGNEQYF; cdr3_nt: TGTGCCAGCAGCTTTAGCGTGGGGCAGGGAAACGAGCAGTACTTC
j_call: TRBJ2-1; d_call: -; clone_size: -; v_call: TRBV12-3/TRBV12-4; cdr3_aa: CASSLGTKYNEQFF; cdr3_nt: TGTGCCAGCAGTCTCGGGACAAAATACAATGAGCAGTTCTTC
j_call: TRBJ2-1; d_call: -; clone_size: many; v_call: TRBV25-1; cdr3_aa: CASSDPARPYNEQFF; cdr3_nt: TGTGCCAGCAGTGATCCGGCCAGACCCTACAATGAGCAGTTCTTC
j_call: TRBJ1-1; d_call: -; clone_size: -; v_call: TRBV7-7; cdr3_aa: CASSLMVDTEAFF; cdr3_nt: TGTGCTAGCAGCTTAATGGTGGACACTGAAGCTTTCTTT
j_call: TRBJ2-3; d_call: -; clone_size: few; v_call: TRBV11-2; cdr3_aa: CASSLERAHTDTQYF; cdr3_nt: TGTGCCAGCAGCTTAGAACGGGCCCACACAGATACGCAGTATTTT
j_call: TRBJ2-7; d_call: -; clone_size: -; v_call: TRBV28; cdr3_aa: CASSSVGAVLYEQYF; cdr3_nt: TGTGCCAGCAGTTCCGTTGGAGCGGTCCTTTACGAGCAGTACTTC
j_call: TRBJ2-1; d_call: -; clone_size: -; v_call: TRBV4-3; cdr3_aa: CASSQESLFYNEQFF; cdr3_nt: TGCGCCAGCAGCCAAGAAAGTTTATTCTACAATGAGCAGTTCTTC
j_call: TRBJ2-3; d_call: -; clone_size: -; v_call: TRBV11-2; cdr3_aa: CASSLRRQVDTDTQYF; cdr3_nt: TGTGCCAGCAGCTTAAGGCGGCAAGTAGACACAGATACGCAGTATTTT
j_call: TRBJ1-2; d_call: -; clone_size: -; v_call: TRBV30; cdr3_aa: CAWSIWGALGYTF; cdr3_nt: TGTGCCTGGAGTATCTGGGGGGCCCTAGGCTACACCTTC
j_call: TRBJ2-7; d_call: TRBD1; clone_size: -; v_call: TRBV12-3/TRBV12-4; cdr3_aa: CASSPRQGSYYEQYF; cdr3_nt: TGTGCCAGCAGCCCCCGACAGGGGTCCTACTACGAGCAGTACTTC
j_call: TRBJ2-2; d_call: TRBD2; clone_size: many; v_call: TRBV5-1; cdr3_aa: CASSTLAGGRTGELFF; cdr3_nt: TGCGCCAGCAGTACCCTAGCGGGAGGGCGCACCGGGGAGCTGTTTTTT
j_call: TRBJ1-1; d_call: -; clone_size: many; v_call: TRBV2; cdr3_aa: CASKQSSTEAFF; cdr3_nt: TGTGCCAGCAAACAGAGTAGCACTGAAGCTTTCTTT
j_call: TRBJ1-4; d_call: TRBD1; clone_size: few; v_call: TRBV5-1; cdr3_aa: CASSPSGTGNEKLFF; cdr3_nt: TGCGCCAGCAGCCCAAGTGGGACAGGGAATGAAAAACTGTTTTTT